What follows describes a single T cell receptor beta chain. Its antigen is undetermined. This sample is part of a study of T cell repertoires in cytomegalovirus infection. Study background: The authors relied on CMV epitopes, both recently identified HLA-C-restricted and well-studied HLA-B-restricted. CMV infection together with matching HLA type was indicated by public TCR beta signatures.

The study's findings and limits: Adding up the frequency of public TCR beta families identified people who carried CMV plus the relevant HLA. HLA-C-restricted CMV clonotypes gave the most frequent clonotype in two of eight donors.

TCRdb redid the calling of the reads with MiXCR, one entry per CDR3 protein. The sample holds approximately 1,000,000 distinct CDR3 sequences, approximately 30% seen once. The CDR3 spans 13 residues. Germline-derived CDR1 and CDR2 are SGHVS and FNYEAQ. The V gene end was trimmed by 4 bases and the J gene end by 8 bases; junction bases not matched to a gene: 4. This rearrangement joins TRBV7-6 to TRBJ2-1, with TRBD2 matching 8 bases. Specimen: cultured CD8+ T cells from PBMCs, collected from culture after CMV antigen stimulation. This TCR was sampled from a human donor in good health (CMV status not recorded). Some clones in this sample may be carry-over from other donors' samples. The CDR3 here is CASSWRGVDEQFF. CDR3 in DNA: TGTGCCAGCAGCTGGCGGGGGGTGGATGAGCAGTTCTTC.